The 15 T cell receptor beta chains below were found in one sample sequenced in a study of T cells after yellow fever vaccination (dated 2019 in TCRdb). In the paper's terms, the treatment or condition label means: live attenuated yellow fever vaccine strain. The receptor library was made with 5' RACE. The reads were generated on an Illumina NovaSeq 6000. TCRdb took the public reads, trimmed them with fastp at Q25, ran MiXCR for clone calling and kept in-frame beta chains. Rows merge per CDR3 protein into single entries with the most common DNA and genes. The sample table holds 150,000 to 200,000 distinct CDR3 sequences, of which around 9.3% were seen once. The top ten clonotypes cover 35% to 40% of the sample. The material sequenced was CD8+ T cells sorted from PBMCs, taken 45 days after the yellow fever booster vaccination. These receptor sequences come from a man aged 18 to 29 who received the YFV17D yellow fever vaccine.

About this clonotype: The germline gene is not matched at one end of the junction; a read error may be the cause. The CDR3 DNA is TGTGCCAGCAGCGAAGCCCTCTCGCTGAACACTGAAGCTTTCTTT. Amino acids: CASSEALSLNTEAFF. The gene calls are TRBV2 and TRBJ1-1; D is uncertain. The CDR3 is 15 residues long. The germline CDR1 and CDR2 sequences are SNHLY and FYNNEI.

This clonotype was seen only a few times. The chain joins TRBV9 to TRBJ2-3, with 15 bases matching TRBD2. The CDR3 runs 17 residues. The V and J ends lost 0 bases and 6 bases, in that order; junction bases with no gene match: 5. CDR1 is SGDLS and CDR2 is YYNGEE in the germline V gene. The CDR3, as DNA: TGTGCCAGCAGCGTAGAGGGACTAGCGGGGGGAGCGGATACGCAGTATTTT. This translates into CASSVEGLAGGADTQYF.

J is TRBJ2-1 and V is TRBV28; 7 bases line up with TRBD2. The CDR3 consists of 15 residues. V trimming: 6 bases; J trimming: 1 base; junction bases outside the gene matches: 6. Per germline, CDR1 MDHEN and CDR2 SYDVKM. The CDR3 sequence: CASSISGESYNEQFF. CDR3 in DNA: TGTGCCAGCAGCATCAGCGGGGAATCCTACAATGAGCAGTTCTTC.

In its sample, this clonotype was seen a few times. The rearrangement links TRBV7-8 to TRBJ1-1, with a tentative D call TRBD1 (6 bases). The CDR3 is 15 residues long. Germline CDR1 and CDR2: SGHVS and FQNEAQ. V was pared by 5 bases and J by 0 bases, with 13 bases between. The CDR3 coding sequence is TGTGCCAGCAGCCCTCAGAGGGGGGTGAACACTGAAGCTTTCTTT. It translates to CASSPQRGVNTEAFF.

V usage is TRBV7-2 and J usage is TRBJ1-1, with TRBD1 as a possible D gene (6 bases). CDR1 and CDR2 from the germline V gene are SGHTA and FQGNSA. The CDR3 length is 13 residues. Trimming cost V 11 bases and J 0 bases, with 13 bases left between them. The CDR3: CAGTGNVNTEAFF. The DNA for the CDR3 is TGTGCCGGAACAGGGAACGTGAACACTGAAGCTTTCTTT.

The gene calls are TRBV20-1 and TRBJ2-7, with unresolved D. V was pared by 1 base and J by 6 bases, with 10 bases between. The CDR3 runs 12 residues. From germline, CDR1 is DFQATT and CDR2 SNEGSKA (reference sequence). The CDR3 DNA is TGCAGTGCTAGAGGGTGGGCAACCGAGCAGTACGTC. This encodes CSARGWATEQYV.

This clonotype turned up a few times. The chain combines TRBV11-2 with TRBJ1-1, with D unresolved. The V gene's germline CDR1 is SGHAT and CDR2 FQNNGV. The V end was cut by 5 bases, the J end by 2 bases, with 12 bases between. The CDR3 covers 14 residues. Here the CDR3 reads CASSVDGPNTEAFF. CDR3 nucleotide sequence: TGTGCCAGCAGCGTCGACGGACCAAACACTGAAGCTTTCTTT.

The chain employs TRBV4-3 and TRBJ2-3; 10 bases are a match to TRBD2. The CDR3 is made up of 16 amino acids. Germline V gives CDR1 LGHNA, CDR2 YSLEER. The V and J ends lost 0 bases and 1 base, in that order; junction bases with no gene match: 1. The CDR3 DNA sequence: TGCGCCAGCAGCCAAGATACTAGCGGGGGCACAGATACGCAGTATTTT. Protein product: CASSQDTSGGTDTQYF.

This clonotype was counted a few times. CDR3 DNA sequence: TGTGCCAGCAGGCAGGGACAGGGAGGGGGAAATCAGCCCCAGCATTTT. Its translation is CASRQGQGGGNQPQHF. This chain uses TRBV6-2 or TRBV6-3 with TRBJ1-5; the match to TRBD1 covers 9 bases. The CDR3 is 16 amino acids. Per germline, CDR1 MNHEY and CDR2 SVGEGT. Trimming took 6 bases from V and 4 from J; bases not matched to a gene: 10.

This clonotype was recorded a few times. The V call is TRBV10-3, the J call TRBJ1-2, with TRBD1 identical over 8 bases. V shed 5 bases, J shed 8 bases, and the junction held 10 bases outside the gene matches. This CDR3 has 14 residues. Germline V gives CDR1 ENHRY, CDR2 SYGVKD. In DNA form, the CDR3 reads TGTGCCATCAGTATTACAGGGGGTCGGACCGGCTACACCTTC. Amino acids: CAISITGGRTGYTF.

This clonotype appeared many times. J is TRBJ1-4 and V is TRBV4-1; 8 nucleotides agree with TRBD1. The length of the CDR3 is 14 residues. Germline V gene data show CDR1 as MGHRA and CDR2 as YSYEKL. The V segment lost 1 base and the J segment 5 bases; nucleotides outside the gene matches: 0. The CDR3 loop reads CASSQGQGNEKLFF. The CDR3 nucleotides are TGCGCCAGCAGCCAAGGACAGGGGAATGAAAAACTGTTTTTT.

The chain employs TRBV3-1 and TRBJ1-6, with TRBD1 as a possible D gene (6 bases). Germline loops: CDR1 LGHDT, CDR2 YNNKEL (reference sequence). The CDR3 loop spans 15 amino acids. Trimming left V 2 bases short and J 10 bases short, with 15 bases between. The CDR3 loop reads CASSQKGGFSSPLHF. In DNA, the CDR3 is TGTGCCAGCAGCCAAAAGGGGGGGTTCAGCTCACCCCTCCACTTT.

The sample holds many counts of this clonotype. The chain joins TRBV5-1 to TRBJ2-1; D remains ambiguous. Trimming left V 0 bases short and J 4 bases short, with 5 bases between. Per germline, CDR1 SGHRS and CDR2 YFSETQ. CDR3 size: 13 residues. The CDR3 DNA sequence: TGCGCCAGCAGCTTGGGGCCATACAATGAGCAGTTCTTC. It codes for CASSLGPYNEQFF.

This clonotype was seen a few times. The chain recombines TRBV7-9 with TRBJ2-3, with 9 nucleotides matching TRBD2. The CDR3 extends over 15 amino acids. V trimming: 2 bases; J trimming: 4 bases; junction bases outside the gene matches: 4. The germline V gene encodes CDR1 SEHNR and CDR2 FQNEAQ (reference sequence). CDR3 DNA sequence: TGTGCCAGCAGCTTACTAGCGGGGTTTGCAGATACGCAGTATTTT. Protein product: CASSLLAGFADTQYF.

The chain recombines TRBV27 with TRBJ2-7, with D tentatively TRBD2 (5 bases). V was cut by 6 bases and J by 4 bases, with 19 bases left in between. The CDR3 covers 15 residues. The V gene's germline CDR1 is MNHEY and CDR2 SMNVEV (reference sequence). The CDR3 loop is CASRMTSGSAYEQYV. CDR3 nucleotide sequence: TGTGCCAGCAGAATGACAAGCGGATCAGCTTACGAGCAGTACGTC.